This T cell receptor beta chain was retrieved from a study of beta chain features in type 1 diabetes. V was cut by 1 base and J by 3 bases, with 10 bases left in between. CDR1 and CDR2 from the germline V gene are SQVTM and ANQGSEA. The CDR3 runs to 13 residues. Expressed TCRB transcripts got sequenced, as all isolated RNA was reverse transcribed. The table came from immunoSEQ multiplex PCR; TCRdb's copy has only in-frame clones and leaves some out. The table has just over 450,000 clones, roughly 31% seen once. Cells sorted by CD45RO/CCR7/CD25/CD127/CD95/CD27 comprised CD4+ naive, central memory, regulatory and stem cell-like memory cells.

This clonotype originated in a man aged 18 to 30 in good health. The V call is TRBV29-1, the J call TRBJ2-7; D remains unclear. What was sequenced was naive CD4+ T cells from blood. In DNA, the CDR3 is TGCAGCGTTGAAGGGGCGAAGGGCTACGAGCAGTACTTC. Its translation: CSVEGAKGYEQYF.